This entry lists 26 T cell receptor beta chains sequenced from one sample in a study of OX40 agonist ivuxolimab in advanced cancers. Generated by immunoSEQ multiplex PCR, the TCRdb table keeps only in-frame clones and is missing some. Found here are roughly 100,000 clones, approximately 80% of them singletons; the top ten hold less than 6%. The sequenced sample was CD4+ or CD8+ T cells sorted from blood, obtained in a trial of the OX40 agonist ivuxolimab. The receptors shown here come from an adult with an advanced solid tumor such as melanoma, head and neck, liver or kidney cancer.

The V call is TRBV6-6, the J call TRBJ1-1; D may be TRBD1 (5 bases). The V gene's germline CDR1 is MNHNY and CDR2 SVGAGI (reference sequence). V lost 4 bases and J lost 5, with 11 bases in between. The CDR3 runs to 13 residues. CDR3 residues: CASSLSGGTEAFF. The DNA for the CDR3 is TGTGCCAGCAGTTTATCGGGGGGGACTGAAGCTTTCTTT.

In this sample, this clone turned up a few times. The chain joins TRBV27 to TRBJ1-6; D remains unclear. The V gene's germline CDR1 is MNHEY and CDR2 SMNVEV (reference sequence). The CDR3 totals 12 residues. V shed 6 bases and J shed 7 bases, with 7 bases lying between them. CDR3 residues: CASRGSNSPLHF. For the CDR3, the DNA is TGTGCCAGCAGGGGGTCGAATTCACCCCTCCACTTT.

This clone was picked up a small number of times. CDR3 in DNA: TGCGCCAGCAGCTTCGGGACCGTCTCTGGAAACACCATATATTTT. Its protein product is CASSFGTVSGNTIYF. The chain has TRBV5-1 and TRBJ1-3, with D perhaps matching TRBD1 (5 bases). The ends were cut back, 2 bases at V and 0 bases at J, with 9 bases in the middle. CDR1 and CDR2 (germline): SGHRS, YFSETQ. The CDR3 has 15 amino acids.

The chain employs TRBV11-3 and TRBJ1-1; tentative D call: TRBD1 (6 bases). The germline V gene encodes CDR1 SGHNT and CDR2 YENEEA. V was pared by 6 bases and J by 1 base, with 9 bases between. There are 13 residues in the CDR3. CDR3 in DNA: TGTGCCAGCAGTCTACAGGGGAACACTGAAGCTTTCTTT. Protein sequence: CASSLQGNTEAFF.

This clone has more than one count but fewer than ten. The chain combines TRBV27 with TRBJ2-2; D remains unclear. CDR3 length equals 14 residues. Trimming cost V 0 bases and J 9 bases, with 11 bases left between them. CDR1 is MNHEY, CDR2 SMNVEV, per germline (reference sequence). The CDR3 DNA sequence: TGTGCCAGCAGTTTATCTGCCAGGTCAAGGGAGCTGTTTTTT. Amino acid sequence: CASSLSARSRELFF.

The V gene is TRBV5-1, the J gene TRBJ2-5; 9 nucleotides agree with TRBD1. The CDR3 loop spans 16 amino acids. CDR1 and CDR2 from the germline V gene are SGHRS and YFSETQ. Losses at the gene ends were 4 bases for V and 3 bases for J; bases not matched to a gene: 10. CDR3 in amino acids: CASSETTGTGKETQYF. In DNA form, the CDR3 reads TGCGCCAGCAGCGAGACTACCGGGACAGGGAAAGAGACCCAGTACTTC. Drawing the rest from reference TRBV5-1 and TRBJ2-5, the complete variable domain is KAGVTQTPRYLIKTRGQQVTLSCSPISGHRSVSWYQQTPGQGLQFLFEYFSETQRNKGNFPGRFSGRQFSNSRSEMNVSTLELGDSALYLCASSETTGTGKETQYFGPGTRLLVL.

The chain employs TRBV21-1 and TRBJ1-1. TRBV21-1 constitutes a pseudogene. The CDR3 is 13 amino acids. Here the CDR3 reads CASQEGEVTEAFF. The CDR3 coding sequence is TGTGCCTCTCAAGAAGGGGAGGTCACTGAAGCTTTCTTT.

The rearrangement joins TRBV7-2 to TRBJ2-5, with D uncertain. Trimming removed 4 bases at V and 5 bases at J, with 5 bases between. The CDR3 is 11 amino acids. Per germline, CDR1 SGHTA and CDR2 FQGNSA. CDR3 sequence reads: CASSSGETQYF. The DNA for the CDR3 is TGTGCCAGCAGCTCCGGGGAGACCCAGTACTTC.

The rearrangement links TRBV5-1 to TRBJ1-1; TRBD1 matches 7 bases. Trimming removed 5 bases from V and 11 bases from J; junction bases left unmatched: 12. The CDR3 contains 13 residues. Germline lookup yields CDR1 SGHRS and CDR2 YFSETQ. Here the CDR3 reads CASSYDRETTAFF. CDR3 coding DNA: TGCGCCAGCAGTTACGACAGGGAAACGACGGCTTTCTTT.

The V gene is TRBV19, the J gene TRBJ2-3; 10 bases fit TRBD2. CDR3 length: 18 residues. Germline-derived CDR1 and CDR2 are LNHDA and SQIVND (reference sequence). V gave up 4 bases and J gave up 5 bases; unmatched junction bases: 15. CDR3 loop: CASSTPASGGTWVDTQYF. The CDR3 nucleotides are TGTGCCAGTAGTACTCCCGCTAGCGGGGGCACATGGGTAGATACGCAGTATTTT. Based on the CDR3 plus reference TRBV19 and TRBJ2-3, the full variable domain is DGGITQSPKYLFRKEGQNVTLSCEQNLNHDAMYWYRQDPGQGLRLIYYSQIVNDFQKGDIAEGYSVSREKKESFPLTVTSAQKNPTAFYLCASSTPASGGTWVDTQYFGPGTRLTVL.

The chain has TRBV10-2 and TRBJ2-1; 9 bases agree with TRBD1. Trimming removed 5 bases from V and 6 bases from J; junction bases left unmatched: 5. Germline lookup yields CDR1 WSHSY and CDR2 SAAADI. This CDR3 is 14 amino acids long. The CDR3 here is CASSTGGPPNEQFF. In DNA, the CDR3 is TGCGCCAGCAGTACAGGGGGCCCCCCCAATGAGCAGTTCTTC.

J is TRBJ1-2 and V is TRBV27, with D possibly TRBD1 on 6 matching bases. V gave up 2 bases and J gave up 2 bases, with 9 bases separating them. CDR3 length: 14 amino acids. Looked up from germline, CDR1 is MNHEY and CDR2 is SMNVEV (reference sequence). This chain's CDR3 is CASSLTGSNYGYTF. The CDR3 DNA reads as TGTGCCAGCAGTTTAACAGGGTCGAACTATGGCTACACCTTC.

This clone was detected only once. The V gene is TRBV14, the J gene TRBJ2-3; D is perhaps TRBD2 (5 bases). The CDR3 runs to 14 residues. The germline V and J ends were trimmed by 0 bases and 5 bases, with 9 bases remaining between them. CDR1 is SGHDN and CDR2 is FVKESK in the germline V gene. CDR3 residues: CASSQDSALDTQYF. CDR3 sequence (DNA): TGTGCCAGCAGCCAAGATAGCGCGTTAGATACGCAGTATTTT.

The V and J genes are TRBV5-4 and TRBJ2-1; tentative D call: TRBD1 (6 bases). Germline values: CDR1 SGHNT, CDR2 YYREEE (reference sequence). V was cut by 4 bases and J by 4 bases, with 15 bases left in between. The CDR3 spans 15 residues. Here the CDR3 reads CASSGQGWGYNEQFF. The CDR3 DNA is TGTGCCAGCAGCGGGCAGGGGTGGGGATACAATGAGCAGTTCTTC.

The V and J genes are TRBV1 and TRBJ1-2; the D call of TRBD1 is as the table states it, not checked on the DNA. TRBV1 is deemed a pseudogene. This CDR3 comprises 13 residues. CDR3 sequence: CTSSRTGNYGYTF. CDR3 coding DNA: TGCACCAGCAGCCGTACAGGGAACTATGGCTACACCTTC.

Only one count was recorded for this clone. The chain recombines TRBV9 with TRBJ1-4; TRBD1 is a possible D gene (6 bases). Deletions cut 0 bases from V and 6 bases from J, with 12 bases between. The CDR3 is made up of 15 amino acids. Per the germline V gene, CDR1 is SGDLS and CDR2 is YYNGEE. The CDR3, as DNA: TGTGCCAGCAGCGTAGAGGGGGGGCGCGATGAAAAACTGTTTTTT. This sequence encodes CASSVEGGRDEKLFF.

For the CDR3, the DNA is TGTGCCAGCTCACCAGTAAGTCGGACAGCCCAAGAGACCCAGTACTTC. Protein product: CASSPVSRTAQETQYF. The chain employs TRBV18 and TRBJ2-5; D is possibly TRBD1 (6 bases). Trimming took 2 bases from V and 1 from J, leaving 14 bases between them. The germline V gene encodes CDR1 KGHSH and CDR2 LQKENI. CDR3 length: 16 residues.

The J gene is TRBJ1-1, the V gene TRBV7-8; TRBD1 is a possible D gene (5 bases). The V gene lost 1 base and the J gene lost 8 bases, with 11 bases spanning the gap. Per the germline V gene, CDR1 is SGHVS and CDR2 is FQNEAQ. The CDR3 contains 13 residues. The CDR3 loop is CASSLVGPTEAFF. The CDR3 DNA sequence: TGTGCCAGCAGCTTAGTGGGGCCCACGGAAGCTTTCTTT. The full variable domain, with the rest looked up from reference TRBV7-8 and TRBJ1-1, is GAGVSQSPRYKVAKRGQDVALRCDPISGHVSLFWYQQALGQGPEFLTYFQNEAQLDKSGLPSDRFFAERPEGSVSTLKIQRTQQEDSAVYLCASSLVGPTEAFFGQGTRLTVV.

There are a few counts of this clone. The J gene is TRBJ1-5, the V gene TRBV12-5; no clear D. From germline, CDR1 is LGHNT and CDR2 FRNRAP. The CDR3 is 12 residues long. Trimming shortened V by 8 bases and J by 0 bases, and 5 bases separated the two germline ends. The CDR3 protein is CASRASNQPQHF. For the CDR3, the DNA is TGTGCTAGTCGTGCTAGCAATCAGCCCCAGCATTTT.

V is TRBV11-3 and J is TRBJ2-3, with TRBD2 as a possible D gene (6 bases). The CDR3 spans 15 residues. The germline V gene encodes CDR1 SGHNT and CDR2 YENEEA. V lost 3 bases and J 6 bases, leaving 16 bases between the germline ends. CDR3 protein: CASSFGRGNYDTQYF. In nucleotides, the CDR3 is TGTGCCAGCAGCTTCGGTCGGGGGAACTACGATACGCAGTATTTT.

This chain connects TRBV6-5 to TRBJ1-6; 9 nucleotides agree with TRBD1. Germline trimming cut 5 bases from V and 9 bases from J; bases unmatched to any gene: 5. This CDR3 region has 14 residues. Germline CDR1 MNHEY, CDR2 SVGAGI. CDR3 sequence (DNA): TGTGCCAGCAGTGGGACAGGGATCGCTTCACCCCTCCACTTT. Translated: CASSGTGIASPLHF.

The chain carries TRBV2 and TRBJ2-1; D is possibly TRBD1 or TRBD2 (6 bases each). The ends were cut back, 4 bases at V and 7 bases at J, with 8 bases in the middle. Germline-derived CDR1 and CDR2 are SNHLY and FYNNEI. The length of the CDR3 is 12 residues. CDR3 loop: CASSGGGNEQFF. CDR3 nucleotide sequence: TGTGCCAGCAGTGGAGGGGGGAATGAGCAGTTCTTC.

The chain uses TRBV7-2 and TRBJ2-5; 12 bases are shared with TRBD2. This CDR3 has 16 amino acids. V was clipped by 1 base and J by 4 bases; unmatched bases: 4. CDR1 SGHTA and CDR2 FQGNSA come from the germline V gene. DNA for the CDR3: TGTGCCAGCAGCTTAGGCCTAGCGGGAGGGCGAGAGACCCAGTACTTC. Amino acids: CASSLGLAGGRETQYF.

This clone occurred once. V and J are TRBV6-6 and TRBJ2-1; 8 bases line up with TRBD1. This CDR3 region has 16 residues. CDR1 and CDR2 (germline): MNHNY, SVGAGI (reference sequence). J gave up 3 bases and V 2 bases, and 6 bases lay outside the gene matches. The CDR3 loop reads CASSYNPGTGYNEQFF. For the CDR3, the DNA is TGTGCCAGCAGTTACAATCCCGGGACAGGCTACAATGAGCAGTTCTTC.

V and J are TRBV5-6 and TRBJ1-2, with D possibly TRBD1 on 5 matching bases. Deletions cut 4 bases from V and 5 bases from J, with 18 bases between. Germline assignment: CDR1 SGHDT and CDR2 YYEEEE. This CDR3 spans 15 amino acids. The CDR3 is CASSRDSHRVYGYTF. The CDR3 DNA follows: TGTGCCAGCAGCAGGGACTCCCACCGGGTTTATGGCTACACCTTC.

The chain links TRBV10-3 to TRBJ1-1; 8 bases agree with TRBD1. This CDR3 has 14 amino acids. J gave up 5 bases and V 4 bases, and 6 bases lay outside the gene matches. Per the germline V gene, CDR1 is ENHRY and CDR2 is SYGVKD. The CDR3 nucleotides are TGTGCCATCAGTGGTCAGGGGGCACAAACTGAAGCTTTCTTT. This gives the protein CAISGQGAQTEAFF.